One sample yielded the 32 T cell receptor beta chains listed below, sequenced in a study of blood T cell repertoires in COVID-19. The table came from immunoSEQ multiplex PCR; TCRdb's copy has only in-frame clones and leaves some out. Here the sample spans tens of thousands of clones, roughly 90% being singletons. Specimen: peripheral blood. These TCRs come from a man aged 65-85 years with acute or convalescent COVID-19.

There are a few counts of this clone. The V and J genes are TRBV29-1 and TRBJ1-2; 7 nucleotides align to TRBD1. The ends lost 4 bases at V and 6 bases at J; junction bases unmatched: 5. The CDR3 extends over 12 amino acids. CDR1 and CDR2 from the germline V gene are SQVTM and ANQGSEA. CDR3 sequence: CSVGQGPNGYTF. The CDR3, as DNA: TGCAGCGTTGGACAGGGCCCCAATGGCTACACCTTC.

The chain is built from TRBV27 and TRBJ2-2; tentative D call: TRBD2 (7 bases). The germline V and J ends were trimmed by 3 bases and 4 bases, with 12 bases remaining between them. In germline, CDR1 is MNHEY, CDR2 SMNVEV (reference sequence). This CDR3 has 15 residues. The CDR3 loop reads CASSFGGRGTGELFF. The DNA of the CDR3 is TGTGCCAGCAGTTTCGGGGGGCGCGGCACCGGGGAGCTGTTTTTT.

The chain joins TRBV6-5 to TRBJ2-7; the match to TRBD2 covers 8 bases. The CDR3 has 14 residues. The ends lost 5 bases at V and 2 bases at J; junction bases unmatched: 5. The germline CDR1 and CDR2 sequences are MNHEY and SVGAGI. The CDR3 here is CASSKLADAYEQYF. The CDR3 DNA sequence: TGTGCCAGCAGTAAACTAGCGGACGCCTACGAGCAGTACTTC.

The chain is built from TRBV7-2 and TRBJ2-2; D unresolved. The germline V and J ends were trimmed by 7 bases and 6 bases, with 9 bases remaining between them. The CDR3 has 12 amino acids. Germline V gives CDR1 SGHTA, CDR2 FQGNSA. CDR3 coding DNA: TGTGCCAGCACCCCGACTGCCGGGGAGCTGTTTTTT. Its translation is CASTPTAGELFF.

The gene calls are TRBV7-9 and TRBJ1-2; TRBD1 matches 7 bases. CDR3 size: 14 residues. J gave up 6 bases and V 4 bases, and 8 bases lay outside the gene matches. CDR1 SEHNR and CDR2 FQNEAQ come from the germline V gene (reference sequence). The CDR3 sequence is CASSYGFQGDGYTF. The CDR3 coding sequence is TGTGCCAGCAGCTACGGGTTCCAGGGGGATGGCTACACCTTC.

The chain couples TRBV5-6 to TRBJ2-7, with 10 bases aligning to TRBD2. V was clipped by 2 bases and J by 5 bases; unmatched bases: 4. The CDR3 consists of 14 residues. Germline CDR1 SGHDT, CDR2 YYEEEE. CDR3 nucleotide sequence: TGTGCCAGCAGCTTAGGGACTAGCGCGGACGAGCAGTACTTC. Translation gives CASSLGTSADEQYF.

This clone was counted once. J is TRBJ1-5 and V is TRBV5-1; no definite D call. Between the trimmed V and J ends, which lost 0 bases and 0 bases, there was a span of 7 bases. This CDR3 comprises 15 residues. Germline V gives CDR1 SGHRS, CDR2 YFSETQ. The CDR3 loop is CASSLGGDSNQPQHF. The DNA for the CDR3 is TGCGCCAGCAGCTTGGGCGGGGATAGCAATCAGCCCCAGCATTTT.

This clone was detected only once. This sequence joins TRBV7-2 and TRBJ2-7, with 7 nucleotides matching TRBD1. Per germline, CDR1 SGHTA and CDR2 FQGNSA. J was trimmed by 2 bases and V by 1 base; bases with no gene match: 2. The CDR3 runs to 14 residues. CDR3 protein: CASSLDQGAYEQYF. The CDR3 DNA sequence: TGTGCCAGCAGCTTAGACCAGGGGGCCTACGAGCAGTACTTC.

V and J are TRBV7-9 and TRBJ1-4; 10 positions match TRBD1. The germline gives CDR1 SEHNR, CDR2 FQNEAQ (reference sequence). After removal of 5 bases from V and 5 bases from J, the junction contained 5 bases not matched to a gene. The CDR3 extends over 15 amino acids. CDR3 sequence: CASSHKDRGNEKLFF. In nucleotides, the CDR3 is TGTGCCAGCAGCCATAAGGACAGGGGGAATGAAAAACTGTTTTTT.

CDR3 amino acids: CASTASGRVQETQYF. DNA of the CDR3: TGCGCCAGCACGGCAAGCGGGAGGGTTCAAGAGACCCAGTACTTC. The chain is built from TRBV4-1 and TRBJ2-5, with 10 nucleotides matching TRBD2. The germline V gene has CDR1 MGHRA and CDR2 YSYEKL. The V gene end was trimmed by 7 bases and the J gene end by 2 bases; junction bases not matched to a gene: 7. This CDR3 has 15 amino acids.

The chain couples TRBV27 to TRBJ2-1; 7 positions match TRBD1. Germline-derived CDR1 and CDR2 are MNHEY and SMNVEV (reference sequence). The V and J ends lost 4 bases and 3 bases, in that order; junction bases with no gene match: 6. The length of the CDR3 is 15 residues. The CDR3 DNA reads TGTGCCAGCAGTTACCGGGCAGGGGGCTACAATGAGCAGTTCTTC. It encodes CASSYRAGGYNEQFF.

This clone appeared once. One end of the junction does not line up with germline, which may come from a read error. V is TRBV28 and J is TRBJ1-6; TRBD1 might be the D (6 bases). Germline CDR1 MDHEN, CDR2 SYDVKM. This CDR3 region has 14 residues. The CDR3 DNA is TGTGCCAGCAGTAGGACAGAGGTTGGGGCACCCCACCACTTT. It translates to CASSRTEVGAPHHF.

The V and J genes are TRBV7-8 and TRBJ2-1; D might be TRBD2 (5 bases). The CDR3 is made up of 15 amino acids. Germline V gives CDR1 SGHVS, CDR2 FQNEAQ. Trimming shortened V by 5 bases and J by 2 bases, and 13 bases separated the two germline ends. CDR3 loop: CASSQDDYPYNEQFF. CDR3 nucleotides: TGTGCCAGCAGCCAGGATGACTACCCCTACAATGAGCAGTTCTTC.

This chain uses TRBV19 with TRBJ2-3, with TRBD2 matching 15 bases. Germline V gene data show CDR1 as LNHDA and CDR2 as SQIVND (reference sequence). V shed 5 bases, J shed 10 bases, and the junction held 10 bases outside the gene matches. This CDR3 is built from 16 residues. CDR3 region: CASSGSRTSGREAQYF. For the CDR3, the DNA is TGTGCCAGTAGTGGATCTCGGACTAGCGGGAGGGAGGCGCAGTATTTT.

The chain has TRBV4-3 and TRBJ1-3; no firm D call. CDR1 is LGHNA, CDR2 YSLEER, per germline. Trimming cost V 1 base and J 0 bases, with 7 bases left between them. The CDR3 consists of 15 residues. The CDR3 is CASSQAGYSGNTIYF. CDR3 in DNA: TGCGCCAGCAGCCAAGCAGGTTACTCTGGAAACACCATATATTTT.

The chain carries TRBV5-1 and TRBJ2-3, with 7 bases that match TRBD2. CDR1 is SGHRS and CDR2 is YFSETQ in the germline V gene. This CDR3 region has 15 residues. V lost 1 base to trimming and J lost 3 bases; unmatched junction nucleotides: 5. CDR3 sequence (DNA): TGCGCCAGCAGCTTGAGTCTAGCGGAAACAGATACGCAGTATTTT. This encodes CASSLSLAETDTQYF.

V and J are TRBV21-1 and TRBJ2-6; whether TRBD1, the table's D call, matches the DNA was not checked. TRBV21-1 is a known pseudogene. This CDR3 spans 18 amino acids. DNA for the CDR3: TGTGCCTCTGAGGGGGAACAGGGGGCGTACCCTGGGGCCAACGTCCTGACTTTC. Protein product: CASEGEQGAYPGANVLTF.

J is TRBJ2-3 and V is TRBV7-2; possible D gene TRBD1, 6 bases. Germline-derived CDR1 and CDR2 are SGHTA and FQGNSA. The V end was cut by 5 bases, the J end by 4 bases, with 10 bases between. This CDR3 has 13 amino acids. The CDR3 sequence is CASSPTGPDTQYF. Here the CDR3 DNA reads TGTGCCAGCAGCCCTACAGGGCCAGATACGCAGTATTTT. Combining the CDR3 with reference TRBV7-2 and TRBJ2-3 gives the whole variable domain GAGVSQSPSNKVTEKGKDVELRCDPISGHTALYWYRQSLGQGLEFLIYFQGNSAPDKSGLPSDRFSAERTGGSVSTLTIQRTQQEDSAVYLCASSPTGPDTQYFGPGTRLTVL.

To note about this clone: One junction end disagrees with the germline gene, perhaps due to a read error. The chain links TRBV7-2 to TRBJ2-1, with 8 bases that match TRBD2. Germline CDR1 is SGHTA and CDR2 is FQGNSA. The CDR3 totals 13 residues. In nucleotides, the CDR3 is TGTGCCAGCAGCCCCCAGCGGGCGGGGGGTAAGGTCTTC. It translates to CASSPQRAGGKVF. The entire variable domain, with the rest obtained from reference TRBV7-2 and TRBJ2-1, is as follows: GAGVSQSPSNKVTEKGKDVELRCDPISGHTALYWYRQSLGQGLEFLIYFQGNSAPDKSGLPSDRFSAERTGGSVSTLTIQRTQQEDSAVYLCASSPQRAGGKVFGPGTRLTVL.

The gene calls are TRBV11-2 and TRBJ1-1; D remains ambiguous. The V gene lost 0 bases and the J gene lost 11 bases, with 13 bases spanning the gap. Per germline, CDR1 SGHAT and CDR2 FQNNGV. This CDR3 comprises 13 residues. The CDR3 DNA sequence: TGTGCCAGCAGCTTAGACTTGACAAGGTCGGCTTTCTTT. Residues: CASSLDLTRSAFF.

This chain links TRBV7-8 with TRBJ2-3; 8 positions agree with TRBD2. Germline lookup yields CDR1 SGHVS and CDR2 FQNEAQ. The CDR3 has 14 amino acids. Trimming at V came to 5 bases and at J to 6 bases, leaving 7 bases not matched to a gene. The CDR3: CASSLVGGDDTQYF. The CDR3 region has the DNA TGTGCCAGCAGCCTGGTCGGGGGGGACGATACGCAGTATTTT. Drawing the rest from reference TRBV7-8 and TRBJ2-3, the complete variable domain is GAGVSQSPRYKVAKRGQDVALRCDPISGHVSLFWYQQALGQGPEFLTYFQNEAQLDKSGLPSDRFFAERPEGSVSTLKIQRTQQEDSAVYLCASSLVGGDDTQYFGPGTRLTVL.

CDR3 coding DNA: TGCAGCGTTGCCTCGTCGGGGGATGGTTATGGCTACACCTTC. Amino acid sequence: CSVASSGDGYGYTF. V is TRBV29-1 and J is TRBJ1-2; D perhaps matches TRBD1 (5 bases). Trimming took 4 bases from V and 5 from J, leaving 17 bases between them. The germline CDR1 and CDR2 sequences are SQVTM and ANQGSEA. CDR3 length: 14 residues.

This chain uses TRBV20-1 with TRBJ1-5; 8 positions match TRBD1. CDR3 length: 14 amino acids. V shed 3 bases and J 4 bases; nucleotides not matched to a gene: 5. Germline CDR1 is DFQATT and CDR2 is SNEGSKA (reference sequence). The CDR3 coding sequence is TGCAGTGCTAGTCATGGGACAGGTAATCAGCCCCAGCATTTT. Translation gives CSASHGTGNQPQHF.

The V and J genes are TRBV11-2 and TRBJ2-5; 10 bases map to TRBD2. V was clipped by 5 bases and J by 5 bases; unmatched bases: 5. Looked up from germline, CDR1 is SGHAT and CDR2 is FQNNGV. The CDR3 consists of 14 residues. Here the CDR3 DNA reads TGTGCCAGCAGCACCTCGACTAGCGGGGAGACCCAGTACTTC. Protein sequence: CASSTSTSGETQYF.

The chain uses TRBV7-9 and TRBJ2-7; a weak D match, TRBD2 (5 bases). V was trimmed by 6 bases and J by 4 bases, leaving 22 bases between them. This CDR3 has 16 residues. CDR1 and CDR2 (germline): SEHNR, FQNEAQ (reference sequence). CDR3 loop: CASSYGVGLARYEQYF. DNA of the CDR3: TGTGCCAGCAGTTACGGGGTGGGCTTAGCCCGGTACGAGCAGTACTTC. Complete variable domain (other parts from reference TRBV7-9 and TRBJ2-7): DTGVSQNPRHKITKRGQNVTFRCDPISEHNRLYWYRQTLGQGPEFLTYFQNEAQLEKSRLLSDRFSAERPKGSFSTLEIQRTEQGDSAMYLCASSYGVGLARYEQYFGPGTRLTVT.

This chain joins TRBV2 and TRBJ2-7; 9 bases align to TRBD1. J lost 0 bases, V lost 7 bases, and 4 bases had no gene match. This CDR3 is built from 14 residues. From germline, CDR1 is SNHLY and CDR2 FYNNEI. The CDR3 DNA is TGTGCCAGCAAGAGACAGGGGGACTCCTACGAGCAGTACTTC. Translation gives CASKRQGDSYEQYF.

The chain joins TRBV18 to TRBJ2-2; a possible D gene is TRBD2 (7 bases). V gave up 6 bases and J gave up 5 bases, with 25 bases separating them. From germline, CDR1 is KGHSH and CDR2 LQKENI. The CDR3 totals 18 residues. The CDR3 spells CASSTRVVRGARTGELFF. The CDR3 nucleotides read TGTGCCAGCTCGACCAGAGTCGTCCGGGGGGCCAGGACCGGGGAGCTGTTTTTT.

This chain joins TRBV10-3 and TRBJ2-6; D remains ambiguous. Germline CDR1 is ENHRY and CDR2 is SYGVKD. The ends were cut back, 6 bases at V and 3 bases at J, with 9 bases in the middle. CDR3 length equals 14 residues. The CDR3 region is CAIRQYDGANVLTF. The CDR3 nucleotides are TGTGCCATCAGACAGTATGATGGGGCCAACGTCCTGACTTTC.

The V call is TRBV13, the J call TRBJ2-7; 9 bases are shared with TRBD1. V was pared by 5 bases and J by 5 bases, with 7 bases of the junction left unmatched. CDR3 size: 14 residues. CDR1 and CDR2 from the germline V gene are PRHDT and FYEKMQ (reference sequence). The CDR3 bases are TGTGCCAGCAGCCCACGGAGGACAGGGGACGAGCAGTACTTC. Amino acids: CASSPRRTGDEQYF.

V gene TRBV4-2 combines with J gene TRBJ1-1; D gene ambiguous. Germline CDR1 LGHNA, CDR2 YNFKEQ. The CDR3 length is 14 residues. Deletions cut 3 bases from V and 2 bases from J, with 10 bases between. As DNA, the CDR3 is TGTGCCAGCAGCCAGATGACACTCAACACTGAAGCTTTCTTT. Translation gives CASSQMTLNTEAFF.

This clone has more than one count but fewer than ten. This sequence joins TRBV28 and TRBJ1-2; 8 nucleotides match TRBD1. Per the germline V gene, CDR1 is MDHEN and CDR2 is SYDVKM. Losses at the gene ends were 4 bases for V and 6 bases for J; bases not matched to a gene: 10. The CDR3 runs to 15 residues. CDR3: CASSSLLDRVNGYTF. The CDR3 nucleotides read TGTGCCAGCAGTTCCCTCCTGGACAGGGTAAATGGCTACACCTTC.

The CDR3 DNA follows: TGTGCCAGCAGCCCTCACCAGGGACAGGGGTACAATCAGCCCCAGCATTTT. Protein sequence: CASSPHQGQGYNQPQHF. J is TRBJ1-5 and V is TRBV3-1 (or the pseudogene TRBV3-2); the match to TRBD1 covers 10 bases. There are 17 residues in the CDR3. Trimming took 4 bases from V and 3 from J; bases not matched to a gene: 9. CDR1 is LGHDT, CDR2 YNNKEL, per germline (reference sequence).